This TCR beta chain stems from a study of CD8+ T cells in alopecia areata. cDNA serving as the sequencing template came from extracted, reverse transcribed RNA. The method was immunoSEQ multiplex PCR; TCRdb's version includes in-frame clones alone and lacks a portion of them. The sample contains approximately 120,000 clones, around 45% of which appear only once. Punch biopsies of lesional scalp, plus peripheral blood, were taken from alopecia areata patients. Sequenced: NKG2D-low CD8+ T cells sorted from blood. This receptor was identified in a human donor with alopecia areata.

The CDR3 sequence is CSVGEEIYEQYF. The CDR3 DNA reads TGCAGCGTTGGGGAGGAGATCTACGAGCAGTACTTC. The chain couples TRBV29-1 to TRBJ2-5, with D maybe TRBD2 (6 bases). The J call could be wrong; TRBJ2-7 is a better fit for the DNA end. CDR3 length: 12 amino acids. Germline CDR1 SQVTM, CDR2 ANQGSEA.